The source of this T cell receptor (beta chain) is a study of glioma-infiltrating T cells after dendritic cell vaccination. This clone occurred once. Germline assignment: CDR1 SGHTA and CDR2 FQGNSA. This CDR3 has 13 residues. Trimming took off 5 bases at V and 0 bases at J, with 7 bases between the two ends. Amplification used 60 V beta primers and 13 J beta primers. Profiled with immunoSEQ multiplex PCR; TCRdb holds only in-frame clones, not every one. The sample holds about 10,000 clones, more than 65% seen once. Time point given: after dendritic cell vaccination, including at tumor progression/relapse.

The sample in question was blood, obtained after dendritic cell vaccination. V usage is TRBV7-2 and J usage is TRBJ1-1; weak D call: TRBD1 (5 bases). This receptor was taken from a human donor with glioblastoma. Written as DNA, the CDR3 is TGTGCCAGCAGCGCGGGGGTGAACACTGAAGCTTTCTTT. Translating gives CASSAGVNTEAFF.